The 28 T cell receptor beta chains below all came from one sample that was sequenced in a study of human T cells and chemical hapten exposure. TCRdb ran MiXCR on the RACE reads and lists one entry per CDR3 protein. The data show approximately 82,000 distinct CDR3 sequences, 10% seen once. Noted time point: patch test 1, 2 weeks after DPC sensitization. Treatment here: therapeutic diphenylcyclopropenone sensitization with weekly scalp DPC. The material sequenced was whole blood, taken in connection with sensitization to the hapten diphenylcyclopropenone (DPC). Receptors were obtained from a man in his forties with alopecia areata. Some clones in this sample may be carry-over from other donors' samples.

This clonotype was observed a handful of times. The rearrangement uses TRBV29-1 and TRBJ2-1, with D possibly TRBD2 on 5 matching bases. CDR1 and CDR2 from the germline V gene are SQVTM and ANQGSEA. The CDR3 contains 13 residues. Between the trimmed V and J ends, which lost 8 bases and 8 bases, there was a span of 19 bases. The CDR3 region has the DNA TGCAGCTCCTATCCCGGGATAAAGGATGAGCAGTTCTTC. This sequence encodes CSSYPGIKDEQFF.

This clonotype was seen at least ten times. For the CDR3, the DNA is TGTGCCAGCAGTACAACTGGACAGGGGGCGGATACGCAGTATTTT. Translated, it gives CASSTTGQGADTQYF. The J gene is TRBJ2-3, the V gene TRBV6-6, with 11 bases that match TRBD1. V lost 5 bases to trimming and J lost 6 bases; unmatched junction nucleotides: 7. Germline CDR1 MNHNY, CDR2 SVGAGI (reference sequence). The CDR3 consists of 15 residues.

This clonotype was detected ten times or more. The chain carries TRBV7-2 and TRBJ2-5; possibly TRBD1 for D (6 bases). Germline assignment: CDR1 SGHTA and CDR2 FQGNSA. V lost 5 bases to trimming and J lost 4 bases, with 20 bases between them. This CDR3 comprises 16 residues. The CDR3 nucleotides read TGTGCCAGCAGCCAAAATGCGGCAGGGGCTGGAGAGACCCAGTACTTC. Translation: CASSQNAAGAGETQYF.

This clonotype was picked up a small number of times. This rearrangement joins TRBV29-1 to TRBJ2-5, with D tentatively TRBD2 (5 bases). Germline V gene sequence: CDR1 SQVTM, CDR2 ANQGSEA. V was clipped by 5 bases and J by 5 bases, with 9 bases between them. The CDR3 length is 11 residues. The CDR3: CSVRGSETQYF. The CDR3 coding sequence is TGCAGCGTTCGCGGGTCCGAGACCCAGTACTTC.

The genes are TRBV6-2 or TRBV6-3 and TRBJ2-2; perhaps TRBD1 as D (5 bases). CDR1 and CDR2 (germline): MNHEY, SVGEGT. The CDR3 sequence is 14 residues long. Trimming shortened V by 9 bases and J by 0 bases, and 11 bases separated the two germline ends. This CDR3 is CASLRTPNTGELFF. CDR3 in DNA: TGTGCCAGTTTACGGACACCGAACACCGGGGAGCTGTTTTTT.

This clonotype was counted only a few times. This sequence joins TRBV6-2 or TRBV6-3 and TRBJ1-2; 9 bases are shared with TRBD1. Germline-derived CDR1 and CDR2 are MNHEY and SVGEGT. The CDR3 has 13 amino acids. V shed 6 bases and J 4 bases; nucleotides not matched to a gene: 3. CDR3 bases: TGTGCCAGCAGGGGGACAGGGCTCTATGGCTACACCTTC. Its protein product is CASRGTGLYGYTF.

This clonotype occurred a few times. The genes are TRBV7-9 and TRBJ2-7, with 9 bases aligning to TRBD2. The CDR3 sequence is 19 residues long. V shed 4 bases and J 2 bases; nucleotides not matched to a gene: 18. Germline loops: CDR1 SEHNR, CDR2 FQNEAQ (reference sequence). The CDR3 protein is CASSYPNGVVAGETYEQYF. The CDR3 nucleotides read TGTGCCAGCAGCTACCCAAACGGGGTCGTAGCGGGAGAGACCTACGAGCAGTACTTC.

This clonotype turned up a few times. The CDR3 DNA follows: TGTGCCTGGAGTGTAGGGCAGGGGTACACTGAAGCTTTCTTT. Residues: CAWSVGQGYTEAFF. The chain combines TRBV30 with TRBJ1-1, with D perhaps matching TRBD1 (6 bases). CDR1 GTSNPN and CDR2 SVGIG come from the germline V gene (reference sequence). This CDR3 is 14 amino acids long. Trimming removed 0 bases from V and 3 bases from J, with 11 bases in between.

This chain connects TRBV20-1 to TRBJ2-5; 12 nucleotides match TRBD2. V lost 3 bases to trimming and J lost 5 bases; unmatched junction nucleotides: 10. CDR1 is DFQATT, CDR2 SNEGSKA, per germline (reference sequence). The CDR3 sequence is 16 residues long. The CDR3 coding sequence is TGCAGTGCTAGGCCCCGACTAGCGGGAGTAGAGGAGACCCAGTACTTC. As protein: CSARPRLAGVEETQYF.

This clonotype was recorded at least ten times. This chain links TRBV10-3 with TRBJ2-1; D might be TRBD2 (5 bases). The V end lost 6 bases, the J end lost 5 bases, and 5 bases lay between the germline ends. The CDR3 consists of 11 residues. CDR1 ENHRY and CDR2 SYGVKD come from the germline V gene. The CDR3 DNA sequence: TGTGCCATCAGCGGGGACAATGAGCAGTTCTTC. Protein: CAISGDNEQFF.

In its sample, this clonotype was seen a few times. The V call is TRBV7-9, the J call TRBJ1-2, with D maybe TRBD1 (5 bases). Trimming pared 0 bases from V and 4 bases from J, leaving 12 bases between. CDR1 SEHNR and CDR2 FQNEAQ come from the germline V gene (reference sequence). The CDR3 has 15 amino acids. The CDR3 region is CASSLARGEVYGYTF. The CDR3 nucleotides are TGTGCCAGCAGCTTAGCGCGAGGGGAGGTCTATGGCTACACCTTC.

The chain uses TRBV20-1 and TRBJ2-3, with 8 bases aligning to TRBD2. The CDR3 is made up of 15 amino acids. Germline CDR1 reads DFQATT; CDR2 reads SNEGSKA (reference sequence). V lost 5 bases, J lost 5 bases, and 12 bases stayed unmatched. CDR3 in amino acids: CSAFPGLGFRDTQYF. The DNA for the CDR3 is TGCAGTGCTTTCCCGGGACTAGGGTTTCGAGATACGCAGTATTTT.

This clonotype was seen only a few times. The chain has TRBV5-6 and TRBJ2-7; tentative D call: TRBD1 (6 bases). Trimming took 0 bases from V and 1 from J, leaving 14 bases between them. This CDR3 spans 16 amino acids. In germline, CDR1 is SGHDT, CDR2 YYEEEE. The chain's CDR3 is CASSLVKGTLSYEQYF. CDR3 DNA: TGTGCCAGCAGCTTGGTTAAAGGGACATTATCCTACGAGCAGTACTTC.

V and J are TRBV27 and TRBJ1-3, with TRBD1 matching over 7 bases. The CDR3 totals 16 residues. V was pared by 2 bases and J by 0 bases, with 4 bases of the junction left unmatched. Germline V lookup: CDR1 MNHEY, CDR2 SMNVEV (reference sequence). In DNA form, the CDR3 reads TGTGCCAGCAGTTTACGGGCAGGGGGCTCTGGAAACACCATATATTTT. It yields the protein CASSLRAGGSGNTIYF.

This clonotype is termed medium-sized. The chain links TRBV7-2 to TRBJ2-7; 9 positions agree with TRBD1. The CDR3 sequence is 14 residues long. The junction had 8 bases not matched to a gene; V was cut back by 3 bases and J by 8 bases. From germline, CDR1 is SGHTA and CDR2 FQGNSA. CDR3 loop: CASSFGEGTGKQYF. CDR3 DNA sequence: TGTGCCAGCAGCTTTGGTGAGGGGACAGGGAAGCAGTACTTC.

This clonotype was counted only a few times. This chain connects TRBV15 to TRBJ1-1; D is unresolved. This CDR3 is 16 amino acids long. The ends were cut back, 0 bases at V and 4 bases at J, with 15 bases in the middle. Germline V gives CDR1 LNHNV, CDR2 YYDKDF (reference sequence). The DNA for the CDR3 is TGTGCCACCAGCAGAGATCGGGCCTCAGGCGTCACTGAAGCTTTCTTT. As protein: CATSRDRASGVTEAFF.

This clonotype was found a few times. The rearrangement uses TRBV18 and TRBJ2-1, with TRBD2 matching 8 bases. V lost 0 bases, J lost 8 bases, and 3 bases stayed unmatched. CDR1 and CDR2 (germline): KGHSH, LQKENI. The CDR3 covers 14 residues. The CDR3 protein is CASSPPSGNDEQFF. The CDR3 coding sequence is TGTGCCAGCTCACCACCTAGCGGGAACGATGAGCAGTTCTTC.

The CDR3: CASRTSGMNTGELFF. CDR3 nucleotides: TGTGCCAGCAGGACGAGCGGGATGAACACCGGGGAGCTGTTTTTT. The chain links TRBV28 to TRBJ2-2; TRBD2 matches at 7 bases. Per germline, CDR1 MDHEN and CDR2 SYDVKM. This CDR3 has 15 residues. V lost 6 bases to trimming and J lost 1 base; unmatched junction nucleotides: 5.

This clonotype was found many times. The V and J genes are TRBV4-1 and TRBJ2-3, with TRBD2 as a possible D gene (6 bases). Trimming shortened V by 4 bases and J by 0 bases, and 11 bases separated the two germline ends. CDR1 MGHRA and CDR2 YSYEKL come from the germline V gene. This CDR3 is built from 15 residues. The CDR3 spells CASSPAGTSTDTQYF. CDR3 DNA: TGCGCCAGCAGCCCCGCGGGGACTAGCACAGATACGCAGTATTTT.

This clonotype has just a few counts. The chain carries TRBV18 and TRBJ2-3; D may be TRBD2 (5 bases). V was clipped by 3 bases and J by 5 bases, with 9 bases between them. Germline V CDR1 and CDR2: KGHSH, LQKENI. The CDR3 is 13 residues long. In nucleotides, the CDR3 is TGTGCCAGCTCACCCCTTGCGGGAGATACGCAGTATTTT. This codes for CASSPLAGDTQYF.

This clonotype was found a few times. The chain has TRBV6-6 and TRBJ1-6; D ambiguous. Germline CDR1 reads MNHNY; CDR2 reads SVGAGI (reference sequence). The ends were cut back, 6 bases at V and 8 bases at J, with 14 bases in the middle. This CDR3 is 14 amino acids long. The CDR3 DNA follows: TGTGCCAGCAGCCGGACCCAACGGGATTCACCCCTCCACTTT. It specifies CASSRTQRDSPLHF.

This clonotype came up many times. The chain recombines TRBV29-1 with TRBJ2-6; TRBD1 matches 8 bases. Germline loops: CDR1 SQVTM, CDR2 ANQGSEA. This CDR3 contains 16 residues. Losses at the gene ends were 1 base for V and 1 base for J; bases not matched to a gene: 3. The CDR3 reads CSVEGQGASGANVLTF. In nucleotides, the CDR3 is TGCAGCGTTGAAGGGCAGGGGGCGTCTGGGGCCAACGTCCTGACTTTC.

The chain carries TRBV19 and TRBJ2-2; 8 nucleotides line up with TRBD1. The CDR3 length is 15 residues. In germline, CDR1 is LNHDA, CDR2 SQIVND (reference sequence). Trimming at V came to 4 bases and at J to 7 bases, leaving 8 bases not matched to a gene. The CDR3 DNA is TGTGCCAGTAGTACCAGGGGACAGGTCGGCGGGGAGCTGTTTTTT. It specifies CASSTRGQVGGELFF. The whole variable domain, filled in from reference TRBV19 and TRBJ2-2, reads DGGITQSPKYLFRKEGQNVTLSCEQNLNHDAMYWYRQDPGQGLRLIYYSQIVNDFQKGDIAEGYSVSREKKESFPLTVTSAQKNPTAFYLCASSTRGQVGGELFFGEGSRLTVL.

The rearrangement uses TRBV5-5 and TRBJ2-2; D is ambiguous. The CDR3 has 16 amino acids. With 1 base removed from V and 3 bases from J, the gap between germline ends came to 13 bases. CDR1 is SGHKS and CDR2 is YYEKEE in the germline V gene (reference sequence). The CDR3 spells CASSLPTGGHTGELFF. For the CDR3, the DNA is TGTGCCAGCAGCTTGCCCACGGGTGGTCACACCGGGGAGCTGTTTTTT.

This clonotype turned up a few times. The gene calls are TRBV6-6 and TRBJ2-7; 7 bases are shared with TRBD2. Germline V gene data show CDR1 as MNHNY and CDR2 as SVGAGI (reference sequence). This CDR3 has 14 residues. V gave up 0 bases and J gave up 6 bases; unmatched junction bases: 5. The CDR3 loop reads CASSYSGEGREQYV. The CDR3 bases are TGTGCCAGCAGTTACTCGGGGGAGGGCCGCGAGCAGTACGTC.

This clonotype was counted between two and nine times. V usage is TRBV20-1 and J usage is TRBJ2-3; 15 bases align to TRBD2. The germline V gene has CDR1 DFQATT and CDR2 SNEGSKA (reference sequence). The CDR3 runs 19 residues. Unmatched junction bases numbered 10, after V lost 3 bases and J lost 0 bases. The CDR3 reads CSASPWGLAGGLSTDTQYF. In DNA, the CDR3 is TGCAGTGCTAGCCCGTGGGGACTAGCGGGAGGCTTAAGCACAGATACGCAGTATTTT.

This chain uses TRBV29-1 with TRBJ1-1, with 8 bases lining up with TRBD1. V gave up 0 bases and J gave up 7 bases; unmatched junction bases: 10. The CDR3 spans 15 residues. CDR1 and CDR2 from the germline V gene are SQVTM and ANQGSEA. CDR3 region: CSVEDKAGGIGEAFF. CDR3 in DNA: TGCAGCGTTGAAGATAAGGCAGGGGGCATCGGTGAAGCTTTCTTT.

Many counts were recorded for this clonotype. The J gene is TRBJ1-5, the V gene TRBV19, with TRBD1 matching over 11 bases. There are 15 residues in the CDR3. After removal of 4 bases from V and 5 bases from J, the junction contained 4 bases not matched to a gene. CDR1 and CDR2 (germline): LNHDA, SQIVND (reference sequence). The CDR3 is CASSRGTGGYQPQHF. The CDR3 nucleotides are TGTGCCAGTAGTAGAGGGACAGGGGGATATCAGCCCCAGCATTTT.